This T cell receptor beta chain was captured by sequencing in a study of T cells in Graves' hyperthyroidism and ophthalmopathy. Across the whole study: Sampling of peripheral blood happened at initial diagnosis, prior to any treatment. Overall study findings and caveats: Blood shared most expanded thyroid clonotypes above 0.001.

Hyperthyroidism patients were newly diagnosed, had disease duration under 2 months, and were aged 18 to 65 years. Diagnostic decisions used clinical symptoms, serum thyroxine and TRAb, thyroid ultrasound and orbital computed tomography. What was amplified from RNA transcripts were TCR beta CDR3 regions. HTBI primers were used for first-round RT-PCR of the TCR CDR3. In TCRdb, the multiplex PCR reads were re-called with MiXCR into one record per CDR3 protein. The sample contains about 560,000 distinct CDR3 sequences, approximately 14% of which appear only once. In regard to this clonotype: The antigen is unknown.

CDR3 length: 15 amino acids. Germline trimming cut 3 bases from V and 10 bases from J; bases unmatched to any gene: 10. Germline V gives CDR1 SGHTA, CDR2 FQGTGA. This chain links TRBV7-3 with TRBJ2-1; 9 positions agree with TRBD2. The sequenced sample was blood. The receptor comes from a woman under 40 with Graves' hyperthyroidism. DNA for the CDR3: TGTGCCAGCAGCTTGACTAGCGGAGCCCTCGAGGAGCAGTTCTTC. It translates to CASSLTSGALEEQFF.